These T cell receptor beta chains were read from a single sample in a study of regulatory T cells in long-lasting Graves disease. Each CDR3 protein gets one entry after TCRdb re-called the multiplex PCR reads with MiXCR. This sample has a few hundred thousand distinct CDR3 sequences; 20% to 30% occur once, and the top ten carry 26%. The sequenced sample was peripheral blood mononuclear cells (PBMCs), obtained when the disease was refractory, from a patient treated with antithyroid drugs. All receptors derive from a female donor with Graves disease. The CDR3 runs from the conserved cysteine through the conserved F or W. A D gene is named only where the DNA matches it firmly. Clone size, where shown, is once, few, many, or a class for clones that have expanded.

D: TRBD1; V: TRBV7-2; J: TRBJ2-7; size: -; CDR3: CASSPRPGQVSYEQYF; DNA: TGTGCCAGCAGCCCCCGGCCGGGACAGGTCTCCTACGAGCAGTACTTC
D: -; V: TRBV14; J: TRBJ2-2; size: -; CDR3: CASSQGLFANTGELFF; DNA: TGTGCCAGCAGCCAAGGACTATTCGCGAACACCGGGGAGCTGTTTTTT
D: TRBD2; V: TRBV5-5; J: TRBJ2-2; size: few; CDR3: CASSLSPAGVAGELFF; DNA: TGTGCCAGCAGCTTGTCTCCAGCGGGAGTGGCCGGGGAGCTGTTTTTT
D: TRBD1; V: TRBV29-1; J: TRBJ2-5; size: many; CDR3: CSAPDRGSWETQYF; DNA: TGCAGCGCCCCGGACAGGGGATCATGGGAGACCCAGTACTTC
D: -; V: TRBV6-1; J: TRBJ2-7; size: -; CDR3: CASRRTRTDEQYF; DNA: TGTGCCAGCAGGCGAACTAGAACGGACGAGCAGTACTTC
D: -; V: TRBV10-3; J: TRBJ2-5; size: -; CDR3: CAISGSQETQYF; DNA: TGTGCCATCAGCGGCAGCCAAGAGACCCAGTACTTC
D: -; V: TRBV5-1; J: TRBJ2-7; size: once; CDR3: CASSDEGIAYEQYF; DNA: TGCGCCAGCAGCGACGAGGGGATAGCCTACGAGCAGTACTTC
D: -; V: TRBV19; J: TRBJ1-2; size: few; CDR3: CASSVGQSGYTF; DNA: TGTGCCAGTAGTGTAGGACAATCTGGCTACACCTTC
D: -; V: TRBV5-1; J: TRBJ1-2; size: -; CDR3: CASGLEGGYGYTF; DNA: TGCGCCAGCGGCTTGGAAGGGGGGTATGGCTACACCTTC
D: -; V: TRBV28; J: TRBJ1-1; size: once; CDR3: CASSSLDRNTEAFF; DNA: TGTGCCAGCAGCTCACTTGACAGGAACACTGAAGCTTTCTTT
D: TRBD1; V: TRBV7-9; J: TRBJ2-7; size: -; CDR3: CASSSTGAFKAYEQYF; DNA: TGTGCCAGCAGCTCGACAGGGGCGTTTAAGGCCTACGAGCAGTACTTC
D: -; V: TRBV27; J: TRBJ2-7; size: -; CDR3: CASSGPGANLYEQYF; DNA: TGTGCCAGCAGTGGCCCAGGGGCCAATCTTTACGAGCAGTACTTC
D: -; V: TRBV6-1; J: TRBJ2-7; size: many; CDR3: CASSSAGTGNYEQYF; DNA: TGTGCCAGCAGCTCCGCCGGGACTGGGAATTACGAGCAGTACTTC
D: TRBD1; V: TRBV2; J: TRBJ1-3; size: many; CDR3: CASSALSPGTGDPSGNTIYF; DNA: TGTGCCAGCAGTGCCCTCTCTCCCGGGACAGGAGATCCTTCTGGAAACACCATATATTTT
D: -; V: TRBV29-1; J: TRBJ1-1; size: -; CDR3: CSVDRDTEAFF; DNA: TGCAGCGTTGATCGGGACACTGAAGCTTTCTTT
D: -; V: TRBV27; J: TRBJ1-1; size: many; CDR3: CASSRNGQDTEAFF; DNA: TGTGCCAGCAGCAGAAACGGCCAAGACACTGAAGCTTTCTTT
D: -; V: TRBV19; J: TRBJ2-7; size: few; CDR3: CASSRTAVTYEQYF; DNA: TGTGCCAGTAGCCGGACAGCTGTCACCTACGAGCAGTACTTC
D: -; V: TRBV9; J: TRBJ2-7; size: -; CDR3: CASSISPGYEQYF; DNA: TGTGCCAGCAGCATAAGTCCGGGCTACGAGCAGTACTTC
D: TRBD1; V: TRBV12-3/TRBV12-4; J: TRBJ1-5; size: -; CDR3: CASRPGTGGYQPQHF; DNA: TGCGCCAGCAGACCCGGGACAGGGGGGTATCAGCCCCAGCATTTT
D: -; V: TRBV28; J: TRBJ1-1; size: many; CDR3: CASSLHKTGNAEAFF; DNA: TGTGCCAGCAGTCTCCATAAAACCGGGAACGCTGAAGCTTTCTTT
D: -; V: TRBV27; J: TRBJ1-4; size: many; CDR3: CASGETGLANEKLFF; DNA: TGTGCCAGCGGAGAAACAGGGTTGGCTAATGAAAAACTGTTTTTT
D: -; V: TRBV12-3/TRBV12-4; J: TRBJ1-1; size: many; CDR3: CASSFFRGNTEAFF; DNA: TGTGCCAGCAGTTTTTTCAGGGGGAACACTGAAGCTTTCTTT
D: -; V: TRBV12-3/TRBV12-4; J: TRBJ2-5; size: many; CDR3: CASSLDGGGGETQYF; DNA: TGTGCCAGCAGCTTAGATGGGGGAGGGGGAGAGACCCAGTACTTC
D: -; V: TRBV4-1; J: TRBJ2-7; size: few; CDR3: CASSQEATSYEQYF; DNA: TGCGCCAGCAGCCAAGAGGCCACTTCCTACGAGCAGTACTTC
D: TRBD2; V: TRBV18; J: TRBJ2-5; size: -; CDR3: CASTGTGTPGLAGGLETQYF; DNA: TGTGCCAGCACCGGGACAGGGACCCCCGGACTAGCGGGAGGTCTAGAGACCCAGTACTTC
D: TRBD1; V: TRBV28; J: TRBJ1-5; size: many; CDR3: CASSLSGGHQPQHF; DNA: TGTGCCAGCAGTTTATCAGGGGGGCATCAGCCCCAGCATTTT
D: TRBD1; V: TRBV19; J: TRBJ1-2; size: few; CDR3: CASSVGTGDGYTF; DNA: TGTGCCAGTAGTGTGGGGACAGGGGATGGCTACACCTTC
D: TRBD2; V: TRBV7-2; J: TRBJ2-1; size: -; CDR3: CASSPRLAGNYNEQFF; DNA: TGTGCCAGCAGCCCGCGACTAGCGGGAAACTACAATGAGCAGTTCTTC
D: -; V: TRBV20-1; J: TRBJ2-7; size: few; CDR3: CSAYDSLTYEQYF; DNA: TGCAGTGCTTATGACAGCCTCACCTACGAGCAGTACTTC
D: TRBD2; V: TRBV6-9; J: TRBJ2-2; size: few; CDR3: CASSSSGSKGELFF; DNA: TGTGCCAGCAGTTCTAGCGGGAGTAAGGGGGAGCTGTTTTTT
D: -; V: TRBV7-9; J: TRBJ1-1; size: -; CDR3: CASSLEGPLNTEAFF; DNA: TGTGCCAGCAGCTTAGAGGGACCGTTGAACACTGAAGCTTTCTTT
D: -; V: TRBV20-1; J: TRBJ2-7; size: many; CDR3: CSARGGGNEQYF; DNA: TGCAGTGCTAGAGGGGGCGGCAACGAGCAGTACTTC
D: TRBD1; V: TRBV30; J: TRBJ2-7; size: many; CDR3: CACGPRGRTYEQYF; DNA: TGTGCCTGTGGTCCCAGGGGGAGAACCTACGAGCAGTACTTC
D: TRBD2; V: TRBV15; J: TRBJ2-5; size: many; CDR3: CATSGSSGRPRIQETQYF; DNA: TGTGCCACCAGCGGGTCTAGCGGGAGGCCCCGAATCCAAGAGACCCAGTACTTC
D: TRBD1; V: TRBV11-2; J: TRBJ2-7; size: many; CDR3: CASSSISGTGPYEQYF; DNA: TGTGCCAGCAGCTCGATATCCGGGACAGGACCCTACGAGCAGTACTTC
D: -; V: TRBV11-2; J: TRBJ2-7; size: -; CDR3: CASSLHRDLSSYEQYF; DNA: TGTGCCAGCAGCTTACACCGGGACTTAAGCTCCTACGAGCAGTACTTC
D: TRBD1; V: TRBV4-1; J: TRBJ1-1; size: few; CDR3: CASSHQRQGRTEAFF; DNA: TGCGCCAGCAGCCACCAAAGACAGGGACGGACTGAAGCTTTCTTT
D: TRBD2; V: TRBV4-2; J: TRBJ2-4; size: -; CDR3: CASSQDVAGRGAKNIQYF; DNA: TGTGCCAGCAGCCAAGATGTCGCCGGGAGGGGCGCCAAAAACATTCAGTACTTC
D: -; V: TRBV20-1; J: TRBJ1-2; size: many; CDR3: CSAKEQGHGYTF; DNA: TGCAGTGCTAAAGAACAGGGTCATGGCTACACCTTC
D: -; V: TRBV24-1; J: TRBJ1-1; size: -; CDR3: CARIGQNTEAFF; DNA: TGTGCCAGGATCGGACAGAACACTGAAGCTTTCTTT
D: -; V: TRBV20-1; J: TRBJ2-1; size: -; CDR3: CSARDPSRGGSYNEQFF; DNA: TGCAGTGCTAGAGACCCCTCCAGAGGGGGCTCCTACAATGAGCAGTTCTTC
D: -; V: TRBV5-1; J: TRBJ2-7; size: few; CDR3: CASSWSLGAGYEQYF; DNA: TGCGCCAGCAGCTGGTCCTTAGGGGCGGGCTACGAGCAGTACTTC
D: TRBD1; V: TRBV5-6; J: TRBJ1-5; size: -; CDR3: CASSPGQGRQPQHF; DNA: TGTGCCAGCAGCCCCGGACAGGGGAGACAGCCCCAGCATTTT
D: -; V: TRBV11-2; J: TRBJ2-6; size: -; CDR3: CASSLGTEVYSGANVLTF; DNA: TGTGCCAGCAGCTTAGGGACAGAGGTTTACTCTGGGGCCAACGTCCTGACTTTC
D: -; V: TRBV10-3; J: TRBJ1-1; size: few; CDR3: CAIKGASNTEAFF; DNA: TGTGCCATCAAAGGGGCATCTAACACTGAAGCTTTCTTT
D: -; V: TRBV30; J: TRBJ1-2; size: few; CDR3: CAWSVTIYGYTF; DNA: TGTGCCTGGAGTGTGACTATCTATGGCTACACCTTC
D: -; V: TRBV19; J: TRBJ2-5; size: -; CDR3: CATLPFAGHETQYF; DNA: TGTGCCACCCTCCCCTTCGCAGGGCACGAGACCCAGTACTTC